This is a list of T cell receptor beta chains from one sample in a study of beta chain features in type 1 diabetes. Method: immunoSEQ multiplex PCR; TCRdb's copy keeps in-frame clones and lacks some. The profile covers 500,000 to 850,000 clones, with about 14% appearing a single time and approximately 0.043% taken by the ten largest. The material sequenced was naive CD4+ T cells from blood. The receptors shown here come from a man aged 18 to 30 with type 1 diabetes. Both conserved end residues are part of each CDR3. The order of the fields is clone size, D gene, J gene, V gene, CDR3 DNA, CDR3 protein. D genes are given only for firm matches. Clone size, where shown, is once, few, many, or a class for clones that have expanded.

>few|-|TRBJ1-2|TRBV5-1
TGCGCCAGCAGCTTGGGCCCAGGGTCGGCCTTCTATGGCTACACCTTC
CASSLGPGSAFYGYTF
>once|TRBD1|TRBJ1-6|TRBV19
TGTGCCATTGGACAGGGATCTAATTCACCCCTCCACTTT
CAIGQGSNSPLHF
>few|-|TRBJ1-5|TRBV6-5
TGTGCCAGCAGGGGAAGCAATCAGCCCCAGCATTTT
CASRGSNQPQHF
>few|-|TRBJ2-1|TRBV30
TGTGCCTGGATCCCCGGGAGCTCCTACAATGAGCAGTTCTTC
CAWIPGSSYNEQFF
>-|-|TRBJ2-7|TRBV6-1
TGTGCCAGCAGTGAACCTCTCGACTACCAAGGTCCCTACGAGCAGTACTTC
CASSEPLDYQGPYEQYF
>few|-|TRBJ2-7|TRBV7-2
TGTGCCAGCAGCTCTACGGGTGCCGGGTTCTACGAGCAGTACTTC
CASSSTGAGFYEQYF
>few|-|TRBJ1-1|TRBV19
TGTGCCAGTAGTCCACCACGGGGGAAGGGCACTGAAGCTTTCTTT
CASSPPRGKGTEAFF
>-|TRBD1|TRBJ2-5|TRBV10-3
TGTGCCATCAGTGAGTCACAACAGGGGGAGACCCAGTACTTC
CAISESQQGETQYF
>-|TRBD1|TRBJ1-5|TRBV27
TGTGCCAGCAGGCCGGACAGGGGAGGCAATCAGCCCCAGCATTTT
CASRPDRGGNQPQHF
>-|-|TRBJ1-2|TRBV28
TGTGCCAGCAGTATACCGACAGATGGCTACACCTTC
CASSIPTDGYTF
>few|TRBD1|TRBJ2-1|TRBV6-4
TGTGCCAGCAGTGACGAAGGGACAGGAATCAATGAGCAGTTCTTC
CASSDEGTGINEQFF
>-|TRBD1|TRBJ1-4|TRBV28
TGTGCCAGCAGACCGGGACAGGGGTATGAAAAACTGTTTTTT
CASRPGQGYEKLFF
>-|-|TRBJ2-1|TRBV30
TGTGCCTGGAGTGATGGCCAGGGGATGAATGAGCAGTTCTTC
CAWSDGQGMNEQFF
>few|-|TRBJ2-7|TRBV10-3
TGTGCCATCAGCCCTACAGAACTGAGCTCCTACGAGCAGTACTTC
CAISPTELSSYEQYF
>-|TRBD1|TRBJ2-2|TRBV9
TGTGCCAGCAGCGCCGGGACAGGGCGTAATACCGGGGAGCTGTTTTTT
CASSAGTGRNTGELFF
>-|TRBD1|TRBJ1-5|TRBV7-9
TGTGCCAGCAGCCGCACAGGGGGGCGCAATCAGCCCCAGCATTTT
CASSRTGGRNQPQHF
>-|-|TRBJ2-5|TRBV21-1
TGTGCCAGCAGCGCTTTAGGGGACATGGATTCGGGGACCCAGTACTTC
CASSALGDMDSGTQYF
>-|-|TRBJ1-5|TRBV6-1
TGTGCCAGCATGTCAGGGCACAATCAGCCCCAGCATTTT
CASMSGHNQPQHF
>-|-|TRBJ2-3|TRBV4-1
TGCGCCAGCAGCCAAAACCCTCCTGATACGCAGTATTTT
CASSQNPPDTQYF
>-|-|TRBJ2-3|TRBV4-2
TGTGCCAGCAGCCAAGATAAGAGGACAGATACGCAGTATTTT
CASSQDKRTDTQYF
>few|TRBD1|TRBJ1-1|TRBV6-5
TGTGCCAGCAGTTGGGCCGGGACAGGGACTGAAGCTTTCTTT
CASSWAGTGTEAFF
>-|TRBD1|TRBJ1-1|TRBV28
TGTGCCAGCAGTTTACAGGGGGACACTGAAGCTTTCTTT
CASSLQGDTEAFF
>few|-|TRBJ2-7|TRBV5-4
TGTGCCAGCAGCTTGGGGCCGAACTACGAGCAGTACTTC
CASSLGPNYEQYF
>-|TRBD2|TRBJ2-5|TRBV29-1
TGCAGCGTTGAACCCCGGGGGGTCCAAGAGACCCAGTACTTC
CSVEPRGVQETQYF
>-|-|TRBJ2-1|TRBV7-2
TGTGCCAGCAGCGAGAACCCCTCCTACAATGAGCAGTTCTTC
CASSENPSYNEQFF
>few|-|TRBJ2-1|TRBV15
TGTGCCACCAGCAGAGATGGACGGCCGGTCAATGAGCAGTTCTTC
CATSRDGRPVNEQFF
>few|-|TRBJ2-3|TRBV9
TGTGCCAGCAGCGTAGGGGGGGCACAGGGGCACAGAGGTACGCAGTATTTT
CASSVGGAQGHRGTQYF
>-|-|TRBJ2-3|TRBV10-3
TGTGCCATCAGTGTGGATTTGAACACAGATACGCAGTATTTT
CAISVDLNTDTQYF
>few|-|TRBJ2-2|TRBV19
TGTGCCAGTAGTATAGCTACAGACACCGGGGAGCTGTTTTTT
CASSIATDTGELFF
>few|-|TRBJ2-3|TRBV29-1
TGCAGCGTTGACAGGGGTTTCACAGATACGCAGTATTTT
CSVDRGFTDTQYF
>-|TRBD1|TRBJ2-5|TRBV5-1
TGCGCCAGCAGCCTGCACCCGGACAGGCAAGAGACCCAGTACTTC
CASSLHPDRQETQYF
>-|-|TRBJ2-7|TRBV18
TGTGCCAGCTCACCCCCGAGCAGGGTGGGTAACGAGCAGTACTTC
CASSPPSRVGNEQYF
>few|TRBD1|TRBJ1-5|TRBV30
TGTGCCTGGAGTGTCCGCGGACAGGGCCGCAATCAGCCCCAGCATTTT
CAWSVRGQGRNQPQHF
>-|-|TRBJ1-5|TRBV9
TGTGCCAGCAGCCGGGGCAATCAGCCCCAGCATTTT
CASSRGNQPQHF
>-|-|TRBJ1-1|TRBV5-4
TGTGCCAGCAGCTCTCTCTCGAGAGGGACTGAAGCTTTCTTT
CASSSLSRGTEAFF
>-|TRBD2|TRBJ2-1|TRBV4-1
TGCGCCAGCAGCAATACTAGCGGGAGGGCGCATGAGCAGTTCTTC
CASSNTSGRAHEQFF
>few|TRBD1|TRBJ1-6|TRBV7-2
TGTGCCAGCAGCCCCGCCCAGGGGGGATCACCCCTCCACTTT
CASSPAQGGSPLHF
>-|-|TRBJ2-7|TRBV30
TGTGCCTGGAGTCCGACCGGGACCGGCTACGAGCAGTACTTC
CAWSPTGTGYEQYF
>-|-|TRBJ2-7|TRBV13
TGTGCCAGCAGCTCCGGGGAGCCCGACTACGAGCAGTACTTC
CASSSGEPDYEQYF
>-|-|TRBJ2-5|TRBV27
TGTGCCAGCAGGAACAGAGGGACCCAGTACTTC
CASRNRGTQYF
>-|-|TRBJ2-3|TRBV7-9
TGTGCCAGCAGCCCGAACAGGGTGTACACAGATACGCAGTATTTT
CASSPNRVYTDTQYF
>few|-|TRBJ1-4|TRBV9
TGTGCCAGCAGCGGGGGGGGACCCACCGGCGAAAAACTGTTTTTT
CASSGGGPTGEKLFF
>-|TRBD1|TRBJ2-7|TRBV7-2
TGTGCCAGCAGCCACCCACCCGGGACAGTAAACTACGAGCAGTACTTC
CASSHPPGTVNYEQYF
>few|TRBD2|TRBJ2-3|TRBV5-1
TGCGCCAGCAGCTTTAGCGGGAGCACAGATACGCAGTATTTT
CASSFSGSTDTQYF
>few|-|TRBJ2-2|TRBV5-1
TGCGCCAGCCGGCTTGCACTGGGGCCGAACACCGGGGAGCTGTTTTTT
CASRLALGPNTGELFF
>-|-|TRBJ2-3|TRBV29-1
TGCAGCGTTCTCATGCCCCCGGGCACAGATACGCAGTATTTT
CSVLMPPGTDTQYF
>few|-|TRBJ2-1|TRBV30
TGTGCCTGGAGTGTACAGCTGGGGGGCCGGTACAATGAGCAGTTCTTC
CAWSVQLGGRYNEQFF
>few|-|TRBJ2-4|TRBV28
TGTGCCAGCACCAGGGGAGCCAAAAACATTCAGTACTTC
CASTRGAKNIQYF
>few|TRBD2|TRBJ2-3|TRBV18
TGTGCCAGCTCACCTATCGCTAGCGGGGGCCGCACAGATACGCAGTATTTT
CASSPIASGGRTDTQYF
>few|-|TRBJ2-6|TRBV28
TGTGCCAGCGAAATTTCCTCTGGGGCCAACGTCCTGACTTTC
CASEISSGANVLTF
>-|TRBD1|TRBJ2-1|TRBV5-1
TGCGCCAGCAGCTCGACAGGGCACAATGAGCAGTTCTTC
CASSSTGHNEQFF
>few|TRBD1|TRBJ2-7|TRBV28
TGTGCCAGCAGCCTACTACAGGGGGTCCCCTACGAGCAGTACTTC
CASSLLQGVPYEQYF
>few|-|TRBJ1-5|TRBV7-2
TGTGCCAGCAGCCCACGAATGGGTCAGCCCCAGCATTTT
CASSPRMGQPQHF
>-|-|TRBJ1-4|TRBV28
TGTGCCAGCAGAACCCCCCGGGGAGGGATAAGGGAAAAACTGTTTTTT
CASRTPRGGIREKLFF
>few|-|TRBJ1-1|TRBV7-2
TGTGCCAGCAGCTTAGCCCCACGGGGGGCGCAGGCTGAAGCTTTCTTT
CASSLAPRGAQAEAFF